These 28 T cell receptor beta chains originate from one sample sequenced in a study of Ad26.COV2.S vaccination and SARS-CoV-2 variants. Using immunoSEQ multiplex PCR, the repertoire was profiled, and TCRdb retains in-frame clones only, with some absent. The sample contains about 680,000 clones, roughly nine tenths of which appear only once. Noted treatment: some 20 received Ad26.COV2.S at low or high dose, single or two shots; several received placebo; per-sample allocation not given. Samples analyzed were those drawn on day 63 after the first vaccine or placebo injection. Specimen: peripheral blood, collected in a trial of Ad26.COV2.S vaccine versus placebo. These receptors were taken from a person between 18 and 60 years old who received the Ad26.COV2.S COVID-19 vaccine or a placebo.

The chain is built from TRBV6-1 and TRBJ1-2; 7 bases agree with TRBD1. V lost 1 base, J lost 9 bases, and 5 bases stayed unmatched. From germline, CDR1 is MNHNS and CDR2 SASEGT. The CDR3 consists of 13 residues. The DNA for the CDR3 is TGTGCCAGCAGTGAAGAGGGGGCCGGGAGCTACACCTTC. Protein: CASSEEGAGSYTF.

This chain connects TRBV14 to TRBJ2-1, with 8 bases lining up with TRBD2. The ends lost 1 base at V and 1 base at J; junction bases unmatched: 3. Germline V CDR1 and CDR2: SGHDN, FVKESK. The CDR3 sequence is 16 residues long. CDR3: CASSQGGLGSYNEQFF. The CDR3 nucleotides read TGTGCCAGCAGCCAAGGGGGACTAGGGTCCTACAATGAGCAGTTCTTC.

This clone appeared a few times. This chain connects TRBV19 to TRBJ2-1; possible D gene TRBD2, 6 bases. This CDR3 has 16 amino acids. Germline V lookup: CDR1 LNHDA, CDR2 SQIVND (reference sequence). V was trimmed by 5 bases and J by 7 bases, leaving 21 bases between them. CDR3 nucleotides: TGTGCCAGTAGTCCGTACTTAGCGGCCCTTAGGAATGAGCAGTTCTTC. Protein: CASSPYLAALRNEQFF.

The chain links TRBV9 to TRBJ1-2; 8 nucleotides match TRBD1. This CDR3 comprises 15 residues. From germline, CDR1 is SGDLS and CDR2 YYNGEE. V gave up 4 bases and J gave up 6 bases; unmatched junction bases: 11. CDR3 DNA: TGTGCCAGCAGCCCTCAGGGGGCCTTCGAAGATGGCTACACCTTC. It specifies CASSPQGAFEDGYTF.

The J gene is TRBJ2-5, the V gene TRBV2; 7 nucleotides line up with TRBD2. Germline V gene data show CDR1 as SNHLY and CDR2 as FYNNEI. V gave up 2 bases and J gave up 2 bases; unmatched junction bases: 2. The CDR3 consists of 14 residues. CDR3 coding DNA: TGTGCCAGCAGTGAAAACGGGGGGCAAGAGACCCAGTACTTC. This sequence encodes CASSENGGQETQYF.

The chain uses TRBV27 and TRBJ1-1; TRBD1 matches at 12 bases. The CDR3 is 16 amino acids. Germline V CDR1 and CDR2: MNHEY, SMNVEV (reference sequence). The V and J ends lost 5 bases and 11 bases, in that order; junction bases with no gene match: 15. CDR3 loop: CASSPGQGAIWGEAFF. In nucleotides, the CDR3 is TGTGCCAGCAGTCCGGGACAGGGGGCGATTTGGGGTGAGGCTTTCTTT.

A remark on this clone: The identical CDR3 is also encoded by other nucleotide sequences in the sample. The chain is built from TRBV5-1 and TRBJ1-1; TRBD1 is a possible D gene (5 bases). V was shortened by 4 bases and J by 2 bases, with 9 bases between the two germline ends. Germline-derived CDR1 and CDR2 are SGHRS and YFSETQ. CDR3 length: 13 residues. CDR3 residues: CASSLGTNTEAFF. CDR3 bases: TGCGCCAGCAGCCTGGGGACTAACACTGAAGCTTTCTTT.

The chain is built from TRBV2 and TRBJ1-1, with D unresolved. Trimming took off 4 bases at V and 4 bases at J, with 10 bases between the two ends. CDR3 size: 13 residues. CDR1 is SNHLY, CDR2 FYNNEI, per germline. CDR3 nucleotide sequence: TGTGCCAGCAGTGGACACCTGAGCACTGAAGCTTTCTTT. It is translated as CASSGHLSTEAFF.

The gene calls are TRBV5-4 and TRBJ2-7; D unclear. The ends were cut back, 5 bases at V and 2 bases at J, with 17 bases in the middle. This CDR3 spans 15 amino acids. Germline values: CDR1 SGHNT, CDR2 YYREEE (reference sequence). This CDR3 reads CASSQTGMLPYEQYF. The CDR3, as DNA: TGTGCCAGCAGTCAAACCGGCATGCTCCCCTACGAGCAGTACTTC. Full variable domain (outside the CDR3, taken from reference TRBV5-4 and TRBJ2-7): ETGVTQSPTHLIKTRGQQVTLRCSSQSGHNTVSWYQQALGQGPQFIFQYYREEENGRGNFPPRFSGLQFPNYSSELNVNALELDDSALYLCASSQTGMLPYEQYFGPGTRLTVT.

V is TRBV11-2 and J is TRBJ2-1; TRBD2 agrees at 11 bases. CDR1 SGHAT and CDR2 FQNNGV come from the germline V gene. The CDR3 contains 15 residues. V lost 3 bases and J lost 9; bases outside the gene matches: 7. CDR3 sequence (DNA): TGTGCCAGCAGCTTTAGCGGGAGGGCCTTGACTGAGCAGTTCTTC. It encodes CASSFSGRALTEQFF.

This chain connects TRBV6-5 to TRBJ2-6; 9 nucleotides match TRBD1. Germline lookup yields CDR1 MNHEY and CDR2 SVGAGI. V trimming: 6 bases; J trimming: 9 bases; junction bases outside the gene matches: 6. The CDR3 is 14 amino acids. DNA of the CDR3: TGTGCCAGCAGAAGGACAGGGGACCTCAACGTCCTGACTTTC. Residues: CASRRTGDLNVLTF.

This clone was observed once. The chain is built from TRBV5-1 and TRBJ1-2; D is possibly TRBD1 (6 bases). The CDR3 sequence is 15 residues long. Germline assignment: CDR1 SGHRS and CDR2 YFSETQ. Trimming removed 2 bases at V and 4 bases at J, with 15 bases between. The CDR3 DNA reads TGCGCCAGCAGCTTAGATACAGGGTTTGGCTATGGCTACACCTTC. This encodes CASSLDTGFGYGYTF. Looking up the rest from reference TRBV5-1 and TRBJ1-2 gives the full variable domain: KAGVTQTPRYLIKTRGQQVTLSCSPISGHRSVSWYQQTPGQGLQFLFEYFSETQRNKGNFPGRFSGRQFSNSRSEMNVSTLELGDSALYLCASSLDTGFGYGYTFGSGTRLTVV.

The rearrangement uses TRBV19 and TRBJ1-2; D is possibly TRBD1 (5 bases). From germline, CDR1 is LNHDA and CDR2 SQIVND (reference sequence). The germline V and J ends were trimmed by 6 bases and 8 bases, with 16 bases remaining between them. This CDR3 comprises 13 residues. The CDR3, as DNA: TGTGCCAGTAGCATCGACAGTGGACGCGGCTACACCTTC. It translates to CASSIDSGRGYTF.

The chain links TRBV30 to TRBJ1-6, with D unclear. V was shortened by 7 bases and J by 0 bases, with 10 bases between the two germline ends. Germline V gene sequence: CDR1 GTSNPN, CDR2 SVGIG (reference sequence). CDR3 length: 14 residues. CDR3: CASSISSYNSPLHF. The CDR3 nucleotides read TGTGCCTCCAGCATAAGCTCCTATAATTCACCCCTCCACTTT.

The DNA for the CDR3 is TGTGCCAGCAGCTTAGCGGCTAGCGGGGGAGGAAATGAGCAGTTCTTC. As protein: CASSLAASGGGNEQFF. V usage is TRBV7-8 and J usage is TRBJ2-1, with 10 bases matching TRBD2. Germline lookup yields CDR1 SGHVS and CDR2 FQNEAQ. The trim removed 0 bases at V and 7 bases at J, leaving 6 bases unmatched. CDR3 length: 16 residues.

This clone was picked up one time. Other DNA variants within this sample encode the same CDR3. The chain combines TRBV4-2 with TRBJ1-4; 11 positions match TRBD1. V shed 0 bases, J shed 7 bases, and the junction held 4 bases outside the gene matches. Per germline, CDR1 LGHNA and CDR2 YNFKEQ. CDR3 size: 16 residues. CDR3 in amino acids: CASSQDGTGGSEKLFF. The CDR3 DNA follows: TGTGCCAGCAGCCAAGATGGGACAGGGGGAAGTGAAAAACTGTTTTTT.

The rearrangement links TRBV6-5 to TRBJ1-3; no clear D. The germline gives CDR1 MNHEY, CDR2 SVGAGI. Trimming left V 2 bases short and J 4 bases short, with 12 bases between. The CDR3 extends over 15 amino acids. DNA of the CDR3: TGTGCCAGCAGTTACCGACCGAGTTACGGAAACACCATATATTTT. Amino acids: CASSYRPSYGNTIYF.

The chain employs TRBV10-2 and TRBJ2-1; no firm D call. V shed 7 bases and J shed 3 bases, with 13 bases lying between them. CDR1 and CDR2 (germline): WSHSY, SAAADI. The CDR3 runs to 14 residues. The DNA for the CDR3 is TGCGCCAGCAAAAAGGGCTCGATCTACAATGAGCAGTTCTTC. Its protein product is CASKKGSIYNEQFF.

The chain combines TRBV19 with TRBJ1-1; D gene ambiguous. The CDR3 extends over 12 amino acids. Trimming removed 2 bases from V and 10 bases from J, with 11 bases in between. Germline-derived CDR1 and CDR2 are LNHDA and SQIVND (reference sequence). The CDR3 is CASSISAGGAFF. DNA for the CDR3: TGTGCCAGTAGTATAAGTGCTGGTGGAGCTTTCTTT.

The chain's CDR3 is CAWSVVLGTEAFF. The CDR3 DNA reads TGTGCCTGGAGTGTAGTGCTGGGCACTGAAGCTTTCTTT. V gene TRBV30 combines with J gene TRBJ1-1, with no clear D. Germline CDR1 reads GTSNPN; CDR2 reads SVGIG (reference sequence). V was pared by 0 bases and J by 4 bases, with 9 bases between. This CDR3 region has 13 residues.

V is TRBV18 and J is TRBJ2-5; D not resolved. The CDR3 covers 13 residues. Trimming stripped 3 bases from V and 4 bases from J, with 9 bases between. The germline gives CDR1 KGHSH, CDR2 LQKENI. The CDR3 region is CASSPFDLETQYF. DNA of the CDR3: TGTGCCAGCTCACCTTTTGATTTAGAGACCCAGTACTTC.

This sequence joins TRBV19 and TRBJ2-5; D is possibly TRBD1 or TRBD2 (6 bases each). Trimming stripped 10 bases from V and 4 bases from J, with 16 bases between. The CDR3 spans 13 residues. Germline lookup yields CDR1 LNHDA and CDR2 SQIVND (reference sequence). Here the CDR3 DNA reads TGTGCCACCCGAACCTGGGGGGCAGAGACCCAGTACTTC. It encodes CATRTWGAETQYF.

The V gene is TRBV7-2, the J gene TRBJ1-4; 11 nucleotides agree with TRBD1. The germline V gene has CDR1 SGHTA and CDR2 FQGNSA. CDR3 length: 14 amino acids. J lost 7 bases, V lost 8 bases, and 6 bases had no gene match. Here the CDR3 DNA reads TGTGCCAGCGGTCCGGGACAGGGGGGTGAAAAACTGTTTTTT. This codes for CASGPGQGGEKLFF.

V usage is TRBV4-2 and J usage is TRBJ2-1; D perhaps matches TRBD2 (6 bases). V gave up 3 bases and J gave up 2 bases, with 8 bases separating them. The CDR3 totals 14 residues. CDR1 is LGHNA and CDR2 is YNFKEQ in the germline V gene. The DNA of the CDR3 is TGTGCCAGCAGCCAGGGGGGAGCCTACAATGAGCAGTTCTTC. The encoded protein is CASSQGGAYNEQFF.

The chain couples TRBV28 to TRBJ2-2; tentative D call: TRBD1 (5 bases). This CDR3 is built from 15 residues. The V end was cut by 4 bases, the J end by 1 base, with 10 bases between. CDR1 and CDR2 from the germline V gene are MDHEN and SYDVKM. CDR3 nucleotides: TGTGCCAGCAGTTCCATGGGGCGGAACACCGGGGAGCTGTTTTTT. It yields the protein CASSSMGRNTGELFF.

J is TRBJ2-7 and V is TRBV5-1; D gene uncertain. The CDR3 has 13 amino acids. The germline V gene encodes CDR1 SGHRS and CDR2 YFSETQ. Trimming pared 4 bases from V and 7 bases from J, leaving 15 bases between. CDR3 in DNA: TGCGCCAGCAGCGGGTCTGGGCAACGAGAGCAGTACTTC. Amino acid sequence: CASSGSGQREQYF.

The chain combines TRBV6-5 with TRBJ1-1, with D possibly being TRBD1 (5 bases). The germline V and J ends were trimmed by 2 bases and 5 bases, with 9 bases remaining between them. The CDR3 length is 13 residues. In germline, CDR1 is MNHEY, CDR2 SVGAGI. The CDR3 loop is CASSYQGTTEAFF. CDR3 bases: TGTGCCAGCAGTTACCAGGGAACTACTGAAGCTTTCTTT.

The V and J genes are TRBV19 and TRBJ1-4; 9 nucleotides match TRBD1. The V segment lost 5 bases and the J segment 8 bases; nucleotides outside the gene matches: 9. There are 15 residues in the CDR3. Germline V lookup: CDR1 LNHDA, CDR2 SQIVND (reference sequence). CDR3 nucleotide sequence: TGTGCCAGTAGTCCCGGGACAGGGCCTGGGGAAAAACTGTTTTTT. It is translated as CASSPGTGPGEKLFF.